The 14 T cell receptor beta chains below come from one sample, sequenced in a study of control samples from healthy donors and cancer patients (dated by TCRdb to about 2020). Receptor amplification or capture employed the immunoSEQ multiplex PCR assay. TCRdb obtained this table from immuneACCESS and retained in-frame rearrangements with V and J assigned. These tables miss some clones; where compared with another copy, unresolved V genes account for less than half of the shortfall, and the remainder is unexplained. Recorded for this sample are about 160,000 clones; roughly 94% of them occurred a single time. The ten top clones hold 8.5% of the sample. The sample comprised blood. The origin of the receptors is a woman in her thirties or forties in good health.

The chain recombines TRBV10-3 with TRBJ1-4; no reliable D call. The germline V gene has CDR1 ENHRY and CDR2 SYGVKD. CDR3 length: 15 amino acids. V was cut by 0 bases and J by 1 base, with 6 bases left in between. The CDR3 bases are TGTGCCATCAGTGAGTCTAGGGAAACTAATGAAAAACTGTTTTTT. Translated: CAISESRETNEKLFF.

The chain uses TRBV5-4 and TRBJ1-1, with D hard to call. Germline V lookup: CDR1 SGHNT, CDR2 YYREEE (reference sequence). This CDR3 region has 13 residues. Trimming took 5 bases from V and 0 from J, leaving 8 bases between them. The CDR3 DNA follows: TGTGCCAGCAGGGAGAAAATGAACACTGAAGCTTTCTTT. This sequence encodes CASREKMNTEAFF.

This clone was observed a few times. Other DNA sequences in this sample translate to the same CDR3. The V and J genes are TRBV19 and TRBJ2-2, with D hard to call. The V and J ends lost 2 bases and 3 bases respectively, with 13 bases between them. Germline values: CDR1 LNHDA, CDR2 SQIVND (reference sequence). The CDR3 extends over 16 amino acids. The CDR3 loop reads CASSIRGPPHTGELFF. The CDR3 nucleotides read TGTGCCAGTAGTATACGCGGTCCTCCCCACACCGGGGAGCTGTTTTTT.

The chain combines TRBV7-3 with TRBJ1-1; the D gene is possibly TRBD1 (5 bases). V gave up 1 base and J gave up 6 bases, with 9 bases separating them. This CDR3 comprises 13 residues. Germline loops: CDR1 SGHTA, CDR2 FQGTGA. The CDR3 is CASSLRRGSEAFF. The DNA of the CDR3 is TGTGCCAGCAGCTTAAGGAGGGGCTCTGAAGCTTTCTTT.

This clone was counted once. The chain combines TRBV12-3 or TRBV12-4 with TRBJ1-5; D remains unclear. This CDR3 has 13 amino acids. The ends were cut back, 4 bases at V and 11 bases at J, with 15 bases in the middle. CDR3 residues: CASSSTPRRAQHF. CDR3 DNA: TGTGCCAGCAGTTCCACACCTCGTAGGGCCCAGCATTTT.

The genes are TRBV29-1 and TRBJ1-3, with 7 positions matching TRBD1. With V trimmed by 6 bases and J by 4 bases, 6 bases remained unmatched. The CDR3 has 13 residues. Germline-derived CDR1 and CDR2 are SQVTM and ANQGSEA. Written as DNA, the CDR3 is TGCAGCGTGGCCGGGACAGTGGGAAACACCATATATTTT. It codes for CSVAGTVGNTIYF. Filled out from reference TRBV29-1 and TRBJ1-3, the complete variable domain reads SAVISQKPSRDICQRGTSLTIQCQVDSQVTMMFWYRQQPGQSLTLIATANQGSEATYESGFVIDKFPISRPNLTFSTLTVSNMSPEDSSIYLCSVAGTVGNTIYFGEGSWLTVV.

This sequence joins TRBV18 and TRBJ2-2, with 11 bases aligning to TRBD1. Trimming took 3 bases from V and 3 from J; bases not matched to a gene: 9. The CDR3 consists of 18 residues. Germline assignment: CDR1 KGHSH and CDR2 LQKENI. CDR3 protein: CASSPTPPGQGDTGELFF. In DNA, the CDR3 is TGTGCCAGCTCACCCACGCCCCCGGGACAGGGGGACACCGGGGAGCTGTTTTTT.

The gene calls are TRBV7-3 and TRBJ1-1; D is possibly TRBD1 (5 bases). The V gene's germline CDR1 is SGHTA and CDR2 FQGTGA. The CDR3 consists of 15 residues. The V end lost 5 bases, the J end lost 4 bases, and 17 bases lay between the germline ends. CDR3 sequence (DNA): TGTGCCAGCAGCCCGGGCGGGGCACGGGGCACTGAAGCTTTCTTT. It encodes CASSPGGARGTEAFF. Using reference TRBV7-3 and TRBJ1-1 for the parts outside the CDR3, the full variable domain is GAGVSQTPSNKVTEKGKYVELRCDPISGHTALYWYRQSLGQGPEFLIYFQGTGAADDSGLPNDRFFAVRPEGSVSTLKIQRTERGDSAVYLCASSPGGARGTEAFFGQGTRLTVV.

In DNA form, the CDR3 reads TGTGCCAGCAGCCTCCCCGGGACAGGGGAGGAAAAACTGTTTTTT. Its translation is CASSLPGTGEEKLFF. The genes are TRBV28 and TRBJ1-4, with 10 bases that match TRBD1. The CDR3 is 15 amino acids. Losses at the gene ends were 6 bases for V and 8 bases for J; bases not matched to a gene: 9. CDR1 is MDHEN, CDR2 SYDVKM, per germline.

The rearrangement links TRBV7-2 to TRBJ1-1; tentative D call: TRBD1 (6 bases). Germline loops: CDR1 SGHTA, CDR2 FQGNSA. CDR3 length equals 15 residues. V lost 2 bases to trimming and J lost 3 bases, with 13 bases between them. CDR3 loop: CASSLSGEADTEAFF. For the CDR3, the DNA is TGTGCCAGCAGCTTATCAGGGGAGGCGGACACTGAAGCTTTCTTT.

J is TRBJ1-2 and V is TRBV7-2, with D perhaps matching TRBD1 (6 bases). V gave up 0 bases and J gave up 4 bases, with 15 bases separating them. The CDR3 length is 16 residues. Germline CDR1 is SGHTA and CDR2 is FQGNSA. This CDR3 reads CASSLALSGVVYGYTF. The CDR3 DNA reads TGTGCCAGCAGCTTAGCGCTTTCAGGGGTCGTCTATGGCTACACCTTC.

V usage is TRBV27 and J usage is TRBJ1-3; a possible D gene is TRBD1 (5 bases). Per germline, CDR1 MNHEY and CDR2 SMNVEV (reference sequence). The CDR3 length is 15 residues. V dropped 0 bases and J dropped 1 base, with 7 bases sitting between them. This CDR3 reads CASSLSQGSGNTIYF. The CDR3 DNA reads TGTGCCAGCAGTTTATCGCAGGGTTCTGGAAACACCATATATTTT.

V usage is TRBV19 and J usage is TRBJ2-7, with D unclear. CDR1 is LNHDA, CDR2 SQIVND, per germline (reference sequence). Trimming took off 2 bases at V and 0 bases at J, with 17 bases between the two ends. The CDR3 runs 17 residues. The CDR3 loop is CASSISPGTLSSYEQYF. The CDR3 coding sequence is TGTGCCAGTAGTATATCCCCAGGAACCTTAAGCTCCTACGAGCAGTACTTC.

The gene calls are TRBV13 and TRBJ2-2; 11 bases map to TRBD1. The germline V gene encodes CDR1 PRHDT and CDR2 FYEKMQ (reference sequence). The CDR3 sequence is 16 residues long. The V gene end was trimmed by 1 base and the J gene end by 5 bases; junction bases not matched to a gene: 3. The CDR3 spells CASSLAGQGVTGELFF. CDR3 nucleotide sequence: TGTGCCAGCAGCTTAGCGGGACAGGGGGTTACCGGGGAGCTGTTTTTT.